This T cell receptor (beta chain) was recovered during a study of identical twins. This clonotype has more than one count but fewer than ten. V shed 0 bases and J 6 bases; nucleotides not matched to a gene: 1. From germline, CDR1 is SGHVS and CDR2 FNYEAQ. This CDR3 has 14 residues. MiXCR, applied by TCRdb to the 5' RACE reads, yields one record per CDR3 protein. This sample yields approximately 530,000 distinct CDR3 sequences, of which approximately 20% are seen a single time; approximately 0.52% belongs to the top ten. These records were also assigned to another study, of yellow fever vaccine responses in identical twins.

The TCR originated in a young woman in good health. The chain employs TRBV7-6 and TRBJ2-1; 8 bases align to TRBD2. The sequenced sample was CD4+ T cells sorted from blood. This chain's CDR3 is CASSLARGGNEQFF. In DNA, the CDR3 is TGTGCCAGCAGCTTAGCTCGGGGGGGCAATGAGCAGTTCTTC. Looking up the rest from reference TRBV7-6 and TRBJ2-1 gives the full variable domain: GAGVSQSPRYKVTKRGQDVALRCDPISGHVSLYWYRQALGQGPEFLTYFNYEAQQDKSGLPNDRFSAERPEGSISTLTIQRTEQRDSAMYRCASSLARGGNEQFFGPGTRLTVL.